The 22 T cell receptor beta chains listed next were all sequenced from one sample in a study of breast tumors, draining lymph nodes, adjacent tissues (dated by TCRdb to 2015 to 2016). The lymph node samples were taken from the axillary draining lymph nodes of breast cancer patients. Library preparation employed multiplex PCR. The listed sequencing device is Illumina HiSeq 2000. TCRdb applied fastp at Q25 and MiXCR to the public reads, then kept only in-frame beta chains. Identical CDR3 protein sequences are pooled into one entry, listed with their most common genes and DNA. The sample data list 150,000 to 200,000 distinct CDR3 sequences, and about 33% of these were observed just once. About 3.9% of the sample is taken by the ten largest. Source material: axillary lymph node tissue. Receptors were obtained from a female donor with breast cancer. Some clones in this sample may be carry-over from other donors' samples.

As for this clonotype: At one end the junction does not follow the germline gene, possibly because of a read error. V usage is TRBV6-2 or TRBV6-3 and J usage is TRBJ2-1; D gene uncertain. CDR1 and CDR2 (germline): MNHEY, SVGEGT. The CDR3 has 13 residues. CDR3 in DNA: TGTGCCAGCACTTACCCCCCAGTCGGAGAGCAGTTCTTC. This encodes CASTYPPVGEQFF.

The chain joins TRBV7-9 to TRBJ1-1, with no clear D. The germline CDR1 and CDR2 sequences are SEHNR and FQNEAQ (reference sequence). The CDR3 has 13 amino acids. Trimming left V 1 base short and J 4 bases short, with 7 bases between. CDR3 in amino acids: CASSLEGSTEAFF. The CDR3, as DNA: TGTGCCAGCAGCTTAGAAGGCAGCACTGAAGCTTTCTTT.

CDR3 in amino acids: CASSLTRGGSYGYTF. CDR3 nucleotides: TGTGCCAGCAGTTTAACGCGCGGGGGGTCGTATGGCTACACCTTC. The rearrangement uses TRBV28 and TRBJ1-2; weak D call: TRBD1 (5 bases). V gave up 2 bases and J gave up 5 bases, with 15 bases separating them. The CDR3 is 15 amino acids. CDR1 and CDR2 from the germline V gene are MDHEN and SYDVKM.

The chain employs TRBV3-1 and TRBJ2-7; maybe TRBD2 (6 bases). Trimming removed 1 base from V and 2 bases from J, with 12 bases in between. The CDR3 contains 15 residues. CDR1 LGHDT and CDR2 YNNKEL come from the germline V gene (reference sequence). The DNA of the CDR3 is TGTGCCAGCAGCCAAGGACTAGATCTAACCTACGAGCAGTACTTC. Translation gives CASSQGLDLTYEQYF.

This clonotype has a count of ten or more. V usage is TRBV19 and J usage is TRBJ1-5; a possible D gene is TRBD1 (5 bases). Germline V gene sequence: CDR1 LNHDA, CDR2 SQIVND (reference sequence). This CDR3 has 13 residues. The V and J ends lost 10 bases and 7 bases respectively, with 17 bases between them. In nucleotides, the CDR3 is TGTGCCACAAGGGTGGGGGGAATCCAGCCCCAGCATTTT. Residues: CATRVGGIQPQHF.

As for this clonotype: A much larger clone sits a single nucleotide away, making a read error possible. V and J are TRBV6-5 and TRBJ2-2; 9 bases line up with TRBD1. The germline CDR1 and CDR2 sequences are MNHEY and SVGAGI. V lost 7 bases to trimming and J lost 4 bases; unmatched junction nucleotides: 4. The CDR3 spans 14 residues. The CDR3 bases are TGTGCCAGCACCGGACAGGGGAGCACCGGGGAGCTGTTTTTT. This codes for CASTGQGSTGELFF.

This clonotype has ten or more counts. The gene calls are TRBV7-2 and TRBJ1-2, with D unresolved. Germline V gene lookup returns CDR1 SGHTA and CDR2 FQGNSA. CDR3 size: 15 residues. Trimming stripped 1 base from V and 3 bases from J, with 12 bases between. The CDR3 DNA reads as TGTGCCAGCAGCTTAGGTGACTTAGCAGACTATGGCTACACCTTC. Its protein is CASSLGDLADYGYTF.

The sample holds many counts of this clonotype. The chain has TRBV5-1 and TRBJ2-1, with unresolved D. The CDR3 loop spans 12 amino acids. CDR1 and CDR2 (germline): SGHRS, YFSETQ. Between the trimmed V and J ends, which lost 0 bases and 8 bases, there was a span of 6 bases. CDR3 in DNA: TGCGCCAGCAGCTTGGAAGCATATGAGCAGTTCTTC. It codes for CASSLEAYEQFF.

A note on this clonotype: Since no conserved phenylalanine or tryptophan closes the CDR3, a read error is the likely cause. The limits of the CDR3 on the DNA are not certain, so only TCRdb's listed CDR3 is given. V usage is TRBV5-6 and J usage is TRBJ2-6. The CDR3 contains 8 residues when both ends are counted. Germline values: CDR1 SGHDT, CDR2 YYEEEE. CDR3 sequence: CASSIGTS.

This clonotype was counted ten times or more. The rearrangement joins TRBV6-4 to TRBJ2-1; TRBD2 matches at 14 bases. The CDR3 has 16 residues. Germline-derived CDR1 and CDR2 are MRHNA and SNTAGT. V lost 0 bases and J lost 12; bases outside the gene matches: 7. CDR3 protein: CASSDSGLAGGTRQFF. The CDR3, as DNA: TGTGCCAGCAGTGACTCAGGACTAGCGGGGGGTACGAGGCAGTTCTTC.

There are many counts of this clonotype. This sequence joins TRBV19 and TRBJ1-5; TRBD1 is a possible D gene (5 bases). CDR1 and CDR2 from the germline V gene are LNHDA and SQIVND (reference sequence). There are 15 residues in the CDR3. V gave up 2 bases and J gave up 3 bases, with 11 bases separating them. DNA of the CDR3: TGTGCCAGTAGTATAACCCAGGGTGTCAATCAGCCCCAGCATTTT. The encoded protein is CASSITQGVNQPQHF.

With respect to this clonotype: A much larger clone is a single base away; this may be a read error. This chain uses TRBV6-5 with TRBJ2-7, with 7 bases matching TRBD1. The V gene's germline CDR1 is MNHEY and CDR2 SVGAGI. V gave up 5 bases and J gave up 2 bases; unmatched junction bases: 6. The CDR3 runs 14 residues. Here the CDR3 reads CASSNAGQAYEQYF. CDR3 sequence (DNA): TGTGCCAGCAGTAACGCCGGACAGGCCTACGAGCAGTACTTC.

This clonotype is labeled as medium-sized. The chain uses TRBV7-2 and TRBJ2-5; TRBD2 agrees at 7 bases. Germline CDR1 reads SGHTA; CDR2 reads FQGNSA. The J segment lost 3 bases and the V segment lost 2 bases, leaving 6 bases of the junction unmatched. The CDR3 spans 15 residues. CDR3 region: CASSLTSSGKETQYF. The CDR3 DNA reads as TGTGCCAGCAGCTTAACGTCTAGCGGAAAAGAGACCCAGTACTTC.

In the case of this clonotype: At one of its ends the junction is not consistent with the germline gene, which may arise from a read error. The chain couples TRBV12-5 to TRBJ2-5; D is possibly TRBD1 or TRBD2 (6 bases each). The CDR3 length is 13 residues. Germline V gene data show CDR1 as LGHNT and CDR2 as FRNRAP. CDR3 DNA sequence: TGCGCTAGTGGTTTGGCGGGGAGACAGGCCCAGTACTTC. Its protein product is CASGLAGRQAQYF.

The DNA of the CDR3 is TGTGCCAGCACACCCAGAGGGGGCCACGAGCAGTACTTC. This sequence encodes CASTPRGGHEQYF. V usage is TRBV27 and J usage is TRBJ2-7; TRBD1 matches 7 bases. This CDR3 region has 13 residues. Germline CDR1 is MNHEY and CDR2 is SMNVEV (reference sequence). After removal of 7 bases from V and 5 bases from J, the junction contained 8 bases not matched to a gene.

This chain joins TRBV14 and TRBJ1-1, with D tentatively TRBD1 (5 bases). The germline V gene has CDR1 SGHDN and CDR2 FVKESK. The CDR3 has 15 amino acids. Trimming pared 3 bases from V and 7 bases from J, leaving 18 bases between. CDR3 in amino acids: CASSQQQDPRNEAFF. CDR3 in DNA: TGTGCCAGCAGCCAGCAACAGGACCCGCGGAATGAAGCTTTCTTT.

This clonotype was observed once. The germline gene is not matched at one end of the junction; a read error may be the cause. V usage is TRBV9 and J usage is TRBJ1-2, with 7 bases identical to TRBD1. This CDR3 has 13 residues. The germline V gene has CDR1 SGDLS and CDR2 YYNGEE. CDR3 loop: CAGSGQDPYGYAF. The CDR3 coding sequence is TGTGCCGGCAGCGGACAGGACCCTTATGGCTACGCCTTC.

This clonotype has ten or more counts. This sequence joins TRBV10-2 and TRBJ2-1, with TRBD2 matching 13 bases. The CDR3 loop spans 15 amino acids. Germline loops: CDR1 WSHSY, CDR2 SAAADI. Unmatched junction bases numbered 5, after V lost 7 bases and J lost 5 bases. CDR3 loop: CASTGTSGVNNEQFF. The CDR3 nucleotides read TGCGCCAGCACCGGGACTAGCGGGGTCAACAATGAGCAGTTCTTC.

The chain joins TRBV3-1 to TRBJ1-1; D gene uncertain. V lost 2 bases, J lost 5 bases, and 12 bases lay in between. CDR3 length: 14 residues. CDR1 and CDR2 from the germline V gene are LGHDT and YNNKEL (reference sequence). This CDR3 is CASSQTAGRTEAFF. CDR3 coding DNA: TGTGCCAGCAGCCAAACGGCCGGGAGGACTGAAGCTTTCTTT.

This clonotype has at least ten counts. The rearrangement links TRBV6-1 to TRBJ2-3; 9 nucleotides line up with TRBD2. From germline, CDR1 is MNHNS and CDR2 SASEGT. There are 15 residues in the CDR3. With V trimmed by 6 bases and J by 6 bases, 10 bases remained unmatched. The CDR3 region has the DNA TGTGCCAGCAGGTACTCCGGGACTAGCAGCGATACGCAGTATTTT. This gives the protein CASRYSGTSSDTQYF.

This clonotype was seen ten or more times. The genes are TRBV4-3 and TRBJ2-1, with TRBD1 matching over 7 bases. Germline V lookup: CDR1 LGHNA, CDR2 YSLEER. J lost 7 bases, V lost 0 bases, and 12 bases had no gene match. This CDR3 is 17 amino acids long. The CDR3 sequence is CASSQEAIRDRVNEQFF. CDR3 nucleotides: TGCGCCAGCAGCCAAGAGGCGATACGAGACAGGGTGAATGAGCAGTTCTTC.

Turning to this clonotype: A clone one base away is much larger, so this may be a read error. CDR3 region: CASSLVWLTGGSSEQYF. In DNA form, the CDR3 reads TGTGCCAGCAGCTTAGTATGGCTAACGGGAGGTTCTAGTGAGCAGTACTTC. The chain recombines TRBV11-3 with TRBJ2-5; TRBD2 aligns across 7 bases. CDR1 is SGHNT, CDR2 YENEEA, per germline. The CDR3 spans 17 residues. The V and J ends lost 1 base and 11 bases, in that order; junction bases with no gene match: 19.